The TCR beta chain under discussion was sequenced for a study of blood T cell repertoires in COVID-19. For the study at large: Nucleic acid was either cDNA or gDNA, and it came from T cells, B-cell-depleted T cells, or PBMCs.

In the authors' methods: Reference gene primers were amplified, and this amplification served to estimate nucleated cell counts. Profiling relied on immunoSEQ multiplex PCR, and the TCRdb table lists in-frame clones only, not all of them. D and trimming were read from the DNA, whereas the V and J calls and clone size are those reported in that table. The profile shows about 480,000 clones, approximately 90% of them singletons. After removal of 8 bases from V and 4 bases from J, the junction contained 9 bases not matched to a gene. The CDR3 totals 14 residues. Germline assignment: CDR1 ENHRY and CDR2 SYGVKD.

This clonotype originated in a woman aged 30 to 39 with acute or convalescent COVID-19. V gene TRBV10-3 combines with J gene TRBJ2-7, with 9 bases matching TRBD1. The sample consisted of peripheral blood. The CDR3 region has the DNA TGTGCCATCGGCGCCGGGACAGGGATATACGAGCAGTACTTC. Translating gives CAIGAGTGIYEQYF.